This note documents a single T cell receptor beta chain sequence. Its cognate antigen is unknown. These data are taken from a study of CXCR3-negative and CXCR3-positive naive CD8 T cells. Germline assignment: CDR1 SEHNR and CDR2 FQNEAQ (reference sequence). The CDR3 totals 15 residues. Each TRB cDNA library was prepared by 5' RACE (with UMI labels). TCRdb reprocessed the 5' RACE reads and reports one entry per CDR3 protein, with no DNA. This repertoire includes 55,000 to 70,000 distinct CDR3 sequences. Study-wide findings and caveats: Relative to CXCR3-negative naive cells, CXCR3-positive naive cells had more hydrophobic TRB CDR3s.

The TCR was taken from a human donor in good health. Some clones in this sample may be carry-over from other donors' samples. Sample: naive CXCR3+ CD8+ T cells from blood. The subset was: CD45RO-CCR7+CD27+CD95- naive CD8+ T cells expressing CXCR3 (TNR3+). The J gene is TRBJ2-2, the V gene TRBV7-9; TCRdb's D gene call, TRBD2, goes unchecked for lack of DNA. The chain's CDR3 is CASSLGPSNTGELFF. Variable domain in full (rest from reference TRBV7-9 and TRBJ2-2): DTGVSQNPRHKITKRGQNVTFRCDPISEHNRLYWYRQTLGQGPEFLTYFQNEAQLEKSRLLSDRFSAERPKGSFSTLEIQRTEQGDSAMYLCASSLGPSNTGELFFGEGSRLTVL.